These 24 T cell receptor beta chains were all obtained from the same sample, sequenced in a study of blood T cell repertoires in COVID-19. The method was immunoSEQ multiplex PCR; TCRdb's version includes in-frame clones alone and lacks a portion of them. The sample records more than 200,000 clones, 87% being singletons. Sequencing was performed on PBMCs or T cells enriched from blood (not recorded which). The receptor source for this set is a man in his thirties or forties in a cohort exposed to, infected with or recovered from COVID-19 (not recorded which).

The gene calls are TRBV11-2 and TRBJ1-6; 7 bases fit TRBD1. The CDR3 totals 14 residues. The germline CDR1 and CDR2 sequences are SGHAT and FQNNGV. With 0 bases clipped from V and 7 bases from J, the junction kept 0 bases outside the gene matches. The CDR3 reads CASSLDRGNSPLHF. In DNA, the CDR3 is TGTGCCAGCAGCTTAGACAGGGGGAATTCACCCCTCCACTTT.

Worth noting for this clone: The same CDR3 is also encoded by other DNA sequences in this sample. The chain joins TRBV9 to TRBJ1-3; D is perhaps TRBD1 (5 bases). The germline V gene encodes CDR1 SGDLS and CDR2 YYNGEE. V was shortened by 0 bases and J by 0 bases, with 7 bases between the two germline ends. The CDR3 length is 15 residues. The CDR3 DNA follows: TGTGCCAGCAGCGTAGGGCAGGGCTCTGGAAACACCATATATTTT. Protein: CASSVGQGSGNTIYF.

The rearrangement links TRBV9 to TRBJ1-5, with D unclear. V lost 3 bases and J 2 bases, leaving 12 bases between the germline ends. The CDR3 totals 15 residues. CDR1 and CDR2 (germline): SGDLS, YYNGEE. The CDR3 sequence is CASSERGVGNQPQHF. DNA for the CDR3: TGTGCCAGCAGCGAGCGGGGTGTGGGCAATCAGCCCCAGCATTTT.

The CDR3 spells CATGTGKGYEQYF. CDR3 coding DNA: TGTGCCACCGGGACAGGGAAGGGCTACGAGCAGTACTTC. The rearrangement joins TRBV19 to TRBJ2-7, with 9 bases matching TRBD1. The CDR3 is made up of 13 amino acids. V shed 10 bases, J shed 3 bases, and the junction held 7 bases outside the gene matches. The V gene's germline CDR1 is LNHDA and CDR2 SQIVND (reference sequence).

The rearrangement uses TRBV10-3 and TRBJ2-3; possibly TRBD2 for D (5 bases). V was pared by 6 bases and J by 0 bases, with 22 bases between. Germline CDR1 and CDR2: ENHRY and SYGVKD. This CDR3 has 18 residues. The CDR3 loop reads CAIRSGLAVGPSTDTQYF. The CDR3 nucleotides read TGTGCCATCAGGTCGGGTCTAGCCGTCGGGCCTAGCACAGATACGCAGTATTTT.

The rearrangement joins TRBV15 to TRBJ1-1; TRBD1 matches 9 bases. Unmatched junction bases numbered 12, after V lost 2 bases and J lost 5 bases. The CDR3 length is 17 residues. Per germline, CDR1 LNHNV and CDR2 YYDKDF (reference sequence). The CDR3 nucleotides are TGTGCCACCAGCAGACCCGGAGGGACAGGGAGGGGGACTGAAGCTTTCTTT. Translating it yields CATSRPGGTGRGTEAFF.

The rearrangement joins TRBV7-2 to TRBJ2-2; 13 bases line up with TRBD2. With 3 bases clipped from V and 7 bases from J, the junction kept 8 bases outside the gene matches. The CDR3 extends over 17 amino acids. The V gene's germline CDR1 is SGHTA and CDR2 FQGNSA. Here the CDR3 reads CASSFTGLAGSYGELFF. Written as DNA, the CDR3 is TGTGCCAGCAGCTTTACGGGACTAGCGGGGAGTTACGGGGAGCTGTTTTTT. Filled out from reference TRBV7-2 and TRBJ2-2, the complete variable domain reads GAGVSQSPSNKVTEKGKDVELRCDPISGHTALYWYRQSLGQGLEFLIYFQGNSAPDKSGLPSDRFSAERTGGSVSTLTIQRTQQEDSAVYLCASSFTGLAGSYGELFFGEGSRLTVL.

CDR3 in amino acids: CSASSTGWGTGELFF. In DNA, the CDR3 is TGCAGTGCTAGTTCAACGGGATGGGGCACCGGGGAGCTGTTTTTT. The chain carries TRBV20-1 and TRBJ2-2; perhaps TRBD2 as D (5 bases). Germline CDR1 and CDR2: DFQATT and SNEGSKA (reference sequence). This CDR3 contains 15 residues. The V and J ends lost 3 bases and 4 bases respectively, with 15 bases between them.

The rearrangement links TRBV11-3 to TRBJ2-5; D might be TRBD2 (6 bases). CDR1 is SGHNT and CDR2 is YENEEA in the germline V gene. V shed 5 bases and J shed 0 bases, with 16 bases lying between them. CDR3 length: 16 amino acids. The CDR3 bases are TGTGCCAGCAGCGGCAAGGGACTCAGGTACCAAGAGACCCAGTACTTC. This translates into CASSGKGLRYQETQYF.

This sequence joins TRBV4-1 and TRBJ2-7, with D perhaps matching TRBD2 (6 bases). The CDR3 contains 15 residues. Deletions cut 1 base from V and 2 bases from J, with 12 bases between. CDR1 and CDR2 from the germline V gene are MGHRA and YSYEKL. The chain's CDR3 is CASSQAAGQTYEQYF. Written as DNA, the CDR3 is TGCGCCAGCAGCCAAGCGGCGGGGCAAACCTACGAGCAGTACTTC.

The chain is built from TRBV14 and TRBJ1-2; no definite D call. In germline, CDR1 is SGHDN, CDR2 FVKESK. Trimming shortened V by 1 base and J by 5 bases, and 11 bases separated the two germline ends. The CDR3 is made up of 14 amino acids. CDR3 sequence (DNA): TGTGCCAGCAGCCAAGGGGTACCGAGGTATGGCTACACCTTC. Its translation is CASSQGVPRYGYTF. The entire variable domain, with the rest obtained from reference TRBV14 and TRBJ1-2, is as follows: EAGVTQFPSHSVIEKGQTVTLRCDPISGHDNLYWYRRVMGKEIKFLLHFVKESKQDESGMPNNRFLAERTGGTYSTLKVQPAELEDSGVYFCASSQGVPRYGYTFGSGTRLTVV.

The V call is TRBV28, the J call TRBJ2-1; 8 bases fit TRBD1. J lost 2 bases, V lost 6 bases, and 6 bases had no gene match. The length of the CDR3 is 15 residues. Looked up from germline, CDR1 is MDHEN and CDR2 is SYDVKM. The CDR3 coding sequence is TGTGCCAGCAGATTTTCCAGGGGGCCCTACAATGAGCAGTTCTTC. Its translation is CASRFSRGPYNEQFF.

The chain is built from TRBV7-6 and TRBJ1-1; D is unresolved. CDR1 is SGHVS, CDR2 FNYEAQ, per germline. The V gene lost 1 base and the J gene lost 3 bases, with 6 bases spanning the gap. This CDR3 is 13 amino acids long. This chain's CDR3 is CASSLGQYTEAFF. DNA of the CDR3: TGTGCCAGCAGCTTAGGCCAGTACACTGAAGCTTTCTTT.

This clone came up a few times. This chain uses TRBV27 with TRBJ1-2, with TRBD1 identical over 10 bases. The CDR3 sequence is 17 residues long. In germline, CDR1 is MNHEY, CDR2 SMNVEV (reference sequence). V shed 5 bases, J shed 2 bases, and the junction held 11 bases outside the gene matches. The CDR3 protein is CASSPRTGGMSNYGYTF. CDR3 sequence (DNA): TGTGCCAGCAGTCCGAGGACAGGGGGAATGTCCAACTATGGCTACACCTTC.

The V call is TRBV5-6, the J call TRBJ2-7, with D perhaps TRBD2 (6 bases). This CDR3 is built from 12 residues. Germline V CDR1 and CDR2: SGHDT, YYEEEE. The V gene lost 2 bases and the J gene lost 6 bases, with 9 bases spanning the gap. CDR3 DNA sequence: TGTGCCAGCAGCTTAGGAGGGGTCGAGCAGTACTTC. Its protein is CASSLGGVEQYF.

The chain combines TRBV5-1 with TRBJ2-3; 8 nucleotides match TRBD1. In germline, CDR1 is SGHRS, CDR2 YFSETQ. Trimming cost V 2 bases and J 8 bases; bases outside gene matches: 16. This CDR3 comprises 17 residues. The CDR3 here is CASSLLTGAAVKRTQYF. The CDR3 DNA reads TGCGCCAGCAGCTTATTGACAGGGGCCGCGGTTAAACGTACGCAGTATTTT.

The J gene is TRBJ2-1, the V gene TRBV12-5; 8 bases map to TRBD1. The germline CDR1 and CDR2 sequences are LGHNT and FRNRAP. The CDR3 sequence is 12 residues long. V shed 7 bases and J 10 bases; nucleotides not matched to a gene: 6. The CDR3 nucleotides read TGTGCTAGTGCCCAGGGGGCGGACGAGCAGTTCTTC. Translating it yields CASAQGADEQFF.

The J gene is TRBJ2-5, the V gene TRBV6-2 or TRBV6-3, with a possible D match to TRBD2 (6 bases). The CDR3 runs to 15 residues. The germline V gene encodes CDR1 MNHEY and CDR2 SVGEGT. With 2 bases removed from V and 1 base from J, the gap between germline ends came to 11 bases. The CDR3 loop is CASSYGTRRQETQYF. DNA for the CDR3: TGTGCCAGCAGTTACGGGACTCGGCGCCAAGAGACCCAGTACTTC.

The chain links TRBV5-1 to TRBJ2-7, with D perhaps matching TRBD1 (6 bases). CDR1 and CDR2 (germline): SGHRS, YFSETQ. Trimming removed 4 bases from V and 0 bases from J, with 14 bases in between. This CDR3 is built from 15 residues. CDR3 sequence (DNA): TGCGCCAGCAGCCACCGGGACACAAGCTCCTACGAGCAGTACTTC. Protein: CASSHRDTSSYEQYF.

The chain carries TRBV14 and TRBJ1-2; D unresolved. V lost 1 base and J lost 4, with 13 bases in between. The CDR3 has 15 amino acids. Germline assignment: CDR1 SGHDN and CDR2 FVKESK. This chain's CDR3 is CASSQGLRTGYGYTF. The CDR3 DNA reads as TGTGCCAGCAGCCAAGGTTTGCGAACGGGCTATGGCTACACCTTC.

The V gene is TRBV5-1, the J gene TRBJ2-2, with D tentatively TRBD2 (7 bases). The V and J ends lost 2 bases and 5 bases respectively, with 19 bases between them. Germline CDR1 reads SGHRS; CDR2 reads YFSETQ. The CDR3 extends over 17 amino acids. The CDR3 region has the DNA TGCGCCAGCAGCTTCCCCCGTAAAGGGGGGGATACCGGGGAGCTGTTTTTT. Protein product: CASSFPRKGGDTGELFF.

The V gene is TRBV28, the J gene TRBJ2-7; 7 bases map to TRBD1. After removal of 9 bases from V and 3 bases from J, the junction contained 8 bases not matched to a gene. Germline lookup yields CDR1 MDHEN and CDR2 SYDVKM. This CDR3 contains 13 residues. The CDR3 is CASLSQGVYEQYF. For the CDR3, the DNA is TGTGCCAGTCTGAGTCAGGGGGTCTACGAGCAGTACTTC.

The chain has TRBV5-4 and TRBJ2-5; maybe TRBD1 (6 bases). CDR1 SGHNT and CDR2 YYREEE come from the germline V gene (reference sequence). The V end was cut by 8 bases, the J end by 1 base, with 12 bases between. This CDR3 has 13 amino acids. The CDR3 coding sequence is TGTGCCAGTGCGGACAGCCTCCAAGAGACCCAGTACTTC. Translating gives CASADSLQETQYF.

This sequence joins TRBV9 and TRBJ2-1, with 8 bases fitting TRBD2. Unmatched junction bases numbered 5, after V lost 0 bases and J lost 6 bases. Looked up from germline, CDR1 is SGDLS and CDR2 is YYNGEE. The CDR3 totals 15 residues. The CDR3 nucleotides are TGTGCCAGCAGCGTAGGAAGCGGGAGCTCCAATGAGCAGTTCTTC. This gives the protein CASSVGSGSSNEQFF.